This T cell receptor (beta chain) was retrieved from a study of T cells after yellow fever vaccination. Study results and limitations: There was a small share of clonotypes that showed up in both the CD4 and CD8 compartments.

TCRdb re-derived calls from the 5' RACE reads in MiXCR, one entry per CDR3 protein. The table includes about 210,000 distinct CDR3 sequences, 3% to 3.5% detected once. In its sample, this clonotype was seen many times. Its antigen is still unknown. Germline CDR1 MNHNY, CDR2 SVGAGI (reference sequence). V was cut by 0 bases and J by 4 bases, with 9 bases left in between. The CDR3 contains 14 residues. The rearrangement links TRBV6-6 to TRBJ1-1, with D perhaps TRBD1 (5 bases). This clonotype was sampled from a young man who received the YFV17D yellow fever vaccine. This material consisted of CD4+ T cells sorted from PBMCs, taken 10 days after the yellow fever booster vaccination. The DNA of the CDR3 is TGTGCCAGCAGTTACTCACAGGTTGGCACTGAAGCTTTCTTT. Protein sequence: CASSYSQVGTEAFF.